Reported below is one T cell receptor (beta chain). Other DNA sequences of this sample code for an identical CDR3. This record belongs to a study of blood T cell repertoires in COVID-19. The data were produced by immunoSEQ multiplex PCR, yet TCRdb's version contains in-frame clones alone and is incomplete. The data show fewer than 250,000 clones, about 90% seen once. This CDR3 contains 15 residues. Germline V gene data show CDR1 as MNHEY and CDR2 as SVGAGI. V was pared by 0 bases and J by 2 bases, with 10 bases between. Sequencing was done on a sample of peripheral blood. The TCR was taken from a man aged 25 to 40 with COVID-19, enrolled during active disease. The chain employs TRBV6-5 and TRBJ1-1, with D maybe TRBD1 (5 bases). CDR3 amino acids: CASSYSGRENTEAFF. For the CDR3, the DNA is TGTGCCAGCAGTTACTCGGGGCGGGAAAACACTGAAGCTTTCTTT.